Below, 17 T cell receptor beta chains from the same sample are listed, as sequenced in a study of post-analysis software for immune sequencing data. The study's findings and limits: The study found TRBV5-6, TRBV5-1 and TRBV20-1 among 5 or 6 TRBV segments more frequent in patients than controls.

Antigens for these TCRs are unknown. The library was made from cDNA and included unique molecular identifiers. In TCRdb, the PCR reads were re-called with MiXCR into one record per CDR3 protein. This sample has roughly 650,000 distinct CDR3 sequences, with approximately 60% found just once. The specimen sequenced was blood. These receptors were obtained from a girl aged 2 to 10 with multiple sclerosis.

This sequence joins TRBV20-1 and TRBJ2-4; D is perhaps TRBD1 (5 bases). The germline CDR1 and CDR2 sequences are DFQATT and SNEGSKA (reference sequence). V lost 2 bases and J 6 bases, leaving 17 bases between the germline ends. This CDR3 has 15 amino acids. Here the CDR3 DNA reads TGCAGTGCTAGACCCCCACTAAGGGGTGGAAACATTCAGTACTTC. It codes for CSARPPLRGGNIQYF.

This clonotype came up a few times. The CDR3 sequence is CASDAGTGHYTQYF. CDR3 nucleotide sequence: TGTGCCAGCGACGCAGGGACAGGGCATTATACGCAGTATTTT. V is TRBV7-2 and J is TRBJ2-3; 9 bases line up with TRBD1. Germline CDR1 SGHTA, CDR2 FQGNSA. V shed 8 bases and J 7 bases; nucleotides not matched to a gene: 10. CDR3 size: 14 residues.

J is TRBJ2-7 and V is TRBV20-1, with 12 bases identical to TRBD2. CDR3 length: 16 residues. CDR1 is DFQATT and CDR2 is SNEGSKA in the germline V gene (reference sequence). V gave up 2 bases and J gave up 2 bases; unmatched junction bases: 7. CDR3 nucleotide sequence: TGCAGTGCTAGATCTCCGACTAGCGGGAGTCCCTACGAGCAGTACTTC. Protein sequence: CSARSPTSGSPYEQYF.

The chain carries TRBV7-9 and TRBJ2-7; 8 bases line up with TRBD2. The CDR3 has 16 residues. The V segment lost 1 base and the J segment 0 bases; nucleotides outside the gene matches: 5. The germline V gene encodes CDR1 SEHNR and CDR2 FQNEAQ (reference sequence). The CDR3 region has the DNA TGTGCCAGCAGCTTAGAGCTAGCGGGCCTCTCCTACGAGCAGTACTTC. Encoded protein: CASSLELAGLSYEQYF.

The table lists this clonotype with many counts. This chain joins TRBV5-1 and TRBJ2-1, with TRBD1 matching 7 bases. The junction had 7 bases not matched to a gene; V was cut back by 4 bases and J by 0 bases. The CDR3 is made up of 16 amino acids. Looked up from germline, CDR1 is SGHRS and CDR2 is YFSETQ. The DNA for the CDR3 is TGCGCCAGCAGCCTACGACAGGGTAGCTCCTACAATGAGCAGTTCTTC. Translated, it gives CASSLRQGSSYNEQFF.

The chain links TRBV20-1 to TRBJ2-3; TRBD2 matches at 8 bases. CDR1 is DFQATT and CDR2 is SNEGSKA in the germline V gene (reference sequence). V dropped 8 bases and J dropped 0; count of bases not matched to a gene: 7. The CDR3 extends over 14 amino acids. The CDR3 loop reads CSLKRGSSTDTQYF. CDR3 bases: TGCAGTTTAAAGCGGGGGTCTAGCACAGATACGCAGTATTTT.

In this sample, this clonotype turned up a few times. The chain combines TRBV5-1 with TRBJ2-1; 8 bases are a match to TRBD2. In germline, CDR1 is SGHRS, CDR2 YFSETQ. The junction had 22 bases not matched to a gene; V was cut back by 4 bases and J by 4 bases. CDR3 size: 20 residues. The CDR3 DNA reads TGCGCCAGCAGCCCCCCAGGAGCGGGAGAGGTTCTAGGTTTGTACAATGAGCAGTTCTTC. It encodes CASSPPGAGEVLGLYNEQFF.

The rearrangement joins TRBV20-1 to TRBJ2-5; D is ambiguous. The V end was cut by 5 bases, the J end by 1 base, with 5 bases between. CDR3 length: 11 residues. Looked up from germline, CDR1 is DFQATT and CDR2 is SNEGSKA (reference sequence). The CDR3 sequence is CSARTQETQYF. The CDR3 DNA reads as TGCAGTGCTCGGACCCAAGAGACCCAGTACTTC.

The rearrangement links TRBV5-8 to TRBJ1-1; D remains unclear. Between the trimmed V and J ends, which lost 0 bases and 5 bases, there was a span of 8 bases. Per germline, CDR1 SGHTS and CDR2 YDEGEE. The CDR3 has 13 residues. The CDR3 sequence is CASSLVGTTEAFF. The CDR3 bases are TGTGCCAGCAGCTTGGTGGGCACGACTGAAGCTTTCTTT.

The V and J genes are TRBV25-1 and TRBJ1-1; tentative D call: TRBD1 (5 bases). V lost 4 bases, J lost 6 bases, and 12 bases lay in between. The CDR3 totals 13 residues. Looked up from germline, CDR1 is MGHDK and CDR2 is SYGVNS. In DNA, the CDR3 is TGTGCCAGCAGTGTTGGGACTCACCCTGAAGCTTTCTTT. This gives the protein CASSVGTHPEAFF.

This clonotype was recorded a few times. V gene TRBV29-1 combines with J gene TRBJ2-7; 14 bases are a match to TRBD2. The V gene's germline CDR1 is SQVTM and CDR2 ANQGSEA. The CDR3 sequence is 16 residues long. V was clipped by 6 bases and J by 5 bases; unmatched bases: 12. CDR3 sequence (DNA): TGCAGCGTCCAGAAAACGGGACTAGCGGGAGTGAACGAGCAGTACTTC. Amino acid sequence: CSVQKTGLAGVNEQYF.

The table lists this clonotype with a few counts. The gene calls are TRBV12-3 or TRBV12-4 and TRBJ2-7; 10 bases fit TRBD1. The ends lost 6 bases at V and 6 bases at J; junction bases unmatched: 11. The CDR3 length is 15 residues. The CDR3 here is CASRPGTGASFEQYF. In DNA, the CDR3 is TGTGCCAGCAGGCCCGGGACAGGGGCCTCTTTCGAGCAGTACTTC.

Here the CDR3 DNA reads TGTGCCAGCATAGCAGCGGGATTGGAGACCCAGTACTTC. It codes for CASIAAGLETQYF. The chain links TRBV2 to TRBJ2-5, with 7 bases lining up with TRBD2. The germline gives CDR1 SNHLY, CDR2 FYNNEI. The CDR3 has 13 amino acids. The V and J ends lost 7 bases and 5 bases, in that order; junction bases with no gene match: 7. Full variable domain (missing parts from reference TRBV2 and TRBJ2-5): EPEVTQTPSHQVTQMGQEVILRCVPISNHLYFYWYRQILGQKVEFLVSFYNNEISEKSEIFDDQFSVERPDGSNFTLKIRSTKLEDSAMYFCASIAAGLETQYFGPGTRLLVL.

J is TRBJ1-1 and V is TRBV3-1; tentative D call: TRBD1 (5 bases). The germline V gene encodes CDR1 LGHDT and CDR2 YNNKEL (reference sequence). Trimming shortened V by 0 bases and J by 4 bases, and 9 bases separated the two germline ends. This CDR3 has 14 residues. The CDR3: CASSQELGGTEAFF. In DNA form, the CDR3 reads TGTGCCAGCAGCCAAGAATTGGGGGGCACTGAAGCTTTCTTT.

The chain is built from TRBV24-1 and TRBJ2-5, with TRBD1 matching over 7 bases. V dropped 3 bases and J dropped 2; count of bases not matched to a gene: 5. CDR3 length equals 15 residues. In germline, CDR1 is KGHDR, CDR2 SFDVKD. Written as DNA, the CDR3 is TGTGCCACCAGTGATCCCGGGACAGCTCAAGAGACCCAGTACTTC. This gives the protein CATSDPGTAQETQYF.

This clonotype has just one count. The V call is TRBV6-1, the J call TRBJ2-1; TRBD2 might be the D (6 bases). Germline assignment: CDR1 MNHNS and CDR2 SASEGT. The CDR3 totals 15 residues. Trimming shortened V by 1 base and J by 2 bases, and 9 bases separated the two germline ends. The CDR3 region is CASSEERATYNEQFF. The CDR3 DNA reads as TGTGCCAGCAGTGAAGAGCGGGCCACCTACAATGAGCAGTTCTTC.

The chain uses TRBV12-3 or TRBV12-4 and TRBJ2-5; 8 positions agree with TRBD2. Gene TRBJ2-7 matches the end of the DNA better, so the J call may be wrong. This CDR3 spans 15 amino acids. CDR3 DNA: TGTGCCAGCAGTTTAGCGGGCGGGAGGCACTACGAGCAGTACTTC. It translates to CASSLAGGRHYEQYF.